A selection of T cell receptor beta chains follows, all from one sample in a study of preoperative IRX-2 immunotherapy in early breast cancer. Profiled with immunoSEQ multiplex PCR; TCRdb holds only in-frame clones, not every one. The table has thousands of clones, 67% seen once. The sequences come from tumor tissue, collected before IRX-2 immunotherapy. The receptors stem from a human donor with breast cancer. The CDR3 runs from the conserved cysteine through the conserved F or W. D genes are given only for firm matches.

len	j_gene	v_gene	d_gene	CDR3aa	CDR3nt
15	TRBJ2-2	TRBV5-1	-	CASSFGPGGAGELFF	TGCGCCAGCAGCTTCGGGCCCGGAGGAGCCGGGGAGCTGTTTTTT
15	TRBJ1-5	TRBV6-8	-	CASSYSQGVNQPQHF	TGTGCCAGCAGTTACTCACAGGGAGTCAATCAGCCCCAGCATTTT
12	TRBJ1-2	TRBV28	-	CASSGQLYGYTF	TGTGCCAGCAGTGGACAGCTCTATGGCTACACCTTC
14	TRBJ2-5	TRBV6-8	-	CASSRPGVRETQYF	TGTGCCAGCAGCCGGCCGGGAGTCCGAGAGACCCAGTACTTC
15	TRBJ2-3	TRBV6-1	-	CASSEGVAGTDTQYF	TGTGCCAGCAGTGAAGGGGTAGCTGGGACAGATACGCAGTATTTT
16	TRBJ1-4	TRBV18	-	CASSPLVGDSNEKLFF	TGTGCCAGCTCACCACTCGTGGGGGATAGTAATGAAAAACTGTTTTTT